This TCR beta chain is from a study of T cells expressing NK-cell markers. Study summary: All TCR beta repertoires analysed originated from sorted CD3+CD56+NKG2C+, CD3+CD56+NKG2C- and CD3+CD56-NKG2C+ T cells. Study-level points and caveats: The dominant NKG2C+ clonotypes represented roughly 1.0-7.5% of CD8+ T cells in six donors. HCMV specificity of expanded NKG2C+ T cell clones remained unclear.

From the 5' RACE reads, TCRdb lists one entry per CDR3 protein and no DNA. In total, the table holds about 550,000 distinct CDR3 sequences. Germline CDR1 SGHNT, CDR2 YENEEA. The CDR3 has 14 amino acids. On this clonotype: What it binds is not known.

Sequencing input: blood T cells: a sorted CD56 or NKG2C T cell subset, CD4+ or CD8+ T cells, or bulk PBMC T cells (not recorded which). This rearrangement joins TRBV11-3 to TRBJ2-3. The TCR originated in a man between 18 and 35 years old in good health. The chain's CDR3 is CASSRYRMADTQYF.